What follows describes a single TCR beta chain. This clone has more than one count but fewer than ten. This clone's antigen is unknown. Base qualities are not recorded, but no much larger clone differs from it by a single base. The twin pairs came from the European Cystic Fibrosis Twin and Sibling Study Cohort, which recruited patients from more than 150 CF clinics across 14 European countries. Both zygosity and CFTR genotype were checked in-house, and zygosity was tested with multiplex PCR across nine short tandem repeat loci. Each twin gave a peripheral blood sample, and clinical parameters were documented on that same day of blood sampling. Genomic DNA was isolated from peripheral blood cells with phenol/chloroform and kept in TE buffer at 4 degrees C. The sample originates from a study of monozygotic twins with cystic fibrosis (dated by TCRdb to the early 2020s). Background on the whole study: Barcoded libraries were prepared from three micrograms of fragmented DNA with roughly 16 PCR cycles. TCR beta repertoires were compared within and between 16 monozygotic twin pairs with cystic fibrosis so that genetic influence on V and J gene usage could be assessed. The cohort comprised ten female and six male twin pairs aged roughly 2.0 to 40 years, median approximately 10 years, mostly children and adolescents. Twins were ranked among over a thousand cohort participants for weight-for-height and FEVPerc (FEV1 disease centile) on the day of blood sampling. Data for three of the twin pairs had previously been reported in another context.

The CDR1 and CDR2 encoded by the germline V gene are WSHSY and SAAADI. The CDR3 starts with the cysteine, ends with the phenylalanine, and has 13 residues. Just the 39-base CDR3 DNA is kept, in frame starting at base 1. The V end gives up 5 bases and the J end 7 bases, leaving 3 bases in the junction not matched to a gene. The investigation overall reported the following: Nucleotide-identical clonotype sharing was significantly higher within monozygotic CF twin pairs than between unrelated CF individuals (P = 0.000026, Mann-Whitney). Simpson clonality was generally low (median roughly 0.0088), which suggests a naive-dominated repertoire, and clonality was higher in the most severely affected patients. V gene usage was most similar to the co-twin for 13 of 16 pairs, and J usage for 8 of 16 pairs, suggesting genetic constraints. No association turned up between shared CDR3 numbers and age, concordance or disease severity, and the cohort was small.

Following the manufacturer's instructions, TCR beta CDR3 regions were amplified by multiplex PCR with the immunoSEQ immune profiling system. An Illumina NextSeq system was used to carry out the sequencing. In the source study's methods: Sequence data were processed on the immunoSEQ Analyzer platform, and clonality was calculated as the square root of Simpson's index of productive rearrangements. V and J usage similarity was measured by Jensen-Shannon distance, and CDR3 generation probabilities were computed with OLGA. The researchers looked up shared CDR3 sequences in the immuneACCESS database (August 2020) and in VDJdb (December 2020). This immuneACCESS table, as held by TCRdb, lists in-frame sequences with V and J called but not all clones. Of the missing ones, under half trace to an unresolved V gene in checked studies; the others have no known cause. V and J calls and clone size are those listed in that table; D and trimming were worked out from the DNA. This sample comprises about 22,000 clones, about 87% of them detected only once. The ten top clones hold under 1.5% of the sample.

Sample: blood. The sequence came from a woman younger than 45 with cystic fibrosis. The receptor chain draws on TRBV10-2 and TRBJ1-5, with TRBD1 identical over 9 junction bases. The CDR3 region reads CASSKDRGQPQHF. The DNA reads TGCGCCAGCAGTAAGGACAGGGGACAGCCCCAGCATTTT.